This TCR beta chain came from a study of shared T cell receptors in the human thymus. The V gene lost 4 bases and the J gene lost 0 bases, with 17 bases spanning the gap. CDR3 length equals 17 residues. CDR1 SGHRS and CDR2 YFSETQ come from the germline V gene. Repertoires were generated with immunoSEQ multiplex PCR, while TCRdb's copy carries only in-frame clones and drops some. The sample includes more than 550,000 clones, 70% to 90% seen only once; the top ten take about 0.011%. This sample also belongs to another study, concerning human thymus T cells.

The sequence derives from a girl under three years old with a congenital heart defect. The rearrangement links TRBV5-1 to TRBJ2-1; tentative D call: TRBD2 (5 bases). The sequenced sample was thymocytes. This chain's CDR3 is CASSLREWVLSYNEQFF. CDR3 DNA sequence: TGCGCCAGCAGCCTCCGGGAATGGGTTCTCTCCTACAATGAGCAGTTCTTC.